A selection of T cell receptor beta chains follows, all from one sample in a study of long-term antiretroviral therapy in people with HIV. This table comes from immunoSEQ multiplex PCR, and its TCRdb copy is limited to in-frame clones, with some not included. The sample has more than 20,000 clones, around 85% seen once. The specimen comprised unsorted PBMCs, sampled about 4 years after starting antiretroviral therapy. The receptor source for this set is a man aged 18 to 30 with HIV. CDR3s include the opening cysteine and the closing phenylalanine or tryptophan. D genes are given only for firm matches. Not every row has a clone size; where given, it reads once, few, many or a size class.

CDR3nt	CDR3aa	d_gene	abundance	v_gene	j_gene
TGTGCCAGCAGCACGGAGGGGCAGGGAGACCGCGAGCAGTACTTC	CASSTEGQGDREQYF	.	.	TRBV7-9	TRBJ2-7
TGCAGCTTTTGGGAGTCCGCCAAGCAAGCTTTCTTT	CSFWESAKQAFF	.	.	TRBV29-1	TRBJ1-1
TGTGCCAGCAGCTCGGGACAGGGTGGTCTTACGCAGTATTTT	CASSSGQGGLTQYF	TRBD1	.	TRBV5-5	TRBJ2-3
TGTGCCAGCAGCGTAGAGGGACTGGACACCGGGGAGCTGTTTTTT	CASSVEGLDTGELFF	.	.	TRBV9	TRBJ2-2
TGTGCCAGCTCACCACGACAGGGAGAGACCCAGTACTTC	CASSPRQGETQYF	TRBD1	.	TRBV18	TRBJ2-5
TGTGCCAGCAGCTTGGACACCACAGATACGCAGTATTTT	CASSLDTTDTQYF	.	few	TRBV7-3	TRBJ2-3
TGTGCCAGCAGCTCGAGGCCCATCTCAAACTCTGGGGCCAACGTCCTGACTTTC	CASSSRPISNSGANVLTF	.	once	TRBV5-5	TRBJ2-6
TGTGCCAGCAGCTCCCTCCTTGGACAGGGGCTCTCTGGGGCCAACGTCCTGACTTTC	CASSSLLGQGLSGANVLTF	.	.	TRBV21-1	TRBJ2-6
TGTGCCAGCAGTTACTCTGGGATCAAGTACAATGAGCAGTTCTTC	CASSYSGIKYNEQFF	.	.	TRBV6-5	TRBJ2-1
TGTGCCAGCAGCATCCCATATGGCTACACCTTC	CASSIPYGYTF	.	.	TRBV21-1	TRBJ1-2
.	CASSLVGTGSSFF	.	.	TRBV5-1	TRBJ1-1
TGTGCCACCAGCAGAGGGGAACTAGCGGGGAACAATGAGCAGTTCTTC	CATSRGELAGNNEQFF	TRBD2	.	TRBV15	TRBJ2-1
TGTGCCATCAGTGAGCGCGAAGTGGGGTTCGTTGAGCAGTTCTTC	CAISEREVGFVEQFF	.	.	TRBV10-3	TRBJ2-1
TGTGCCAGCAGTGAGCTCATAACAGGGTATCCGTATGGCTACACCTTC	CASSELITGYPYGYTF	.	few	TRBV6-1	TRBJ1-2
TGCGCCAGCAGTCCTCCCAGGCGGCGAACCTACGAGCAGTACTTC	CASSPPRRRTYEQYF	.	.	TRBV23-1	TRBJ2-7
TGTGCCAGTAGTTCCCCGAAGGGTAGCTCCTACAATGAGCAGTTCTTC	CASSSPKGSSYNEQFF	.	few	TRBV19	TRBJ2-1
TGTGCCAGCAGCTTTATCACGGGGGATACGCAGTATTTT	CASSFITGDTQYF	.	.	TRBV7-6	TRBJ2-3
TGTGCCAGTACTACAAACCCGGCAACTAATGAAAAACTGTTTTTT	CASTTNPATNEKLFF	.	.	TRBV19	TRBJ1-4
TGTGCCAGCGGGGGACAGGAAAACTCCTACGAGCAGTACTTC	CASGGQENSYEQYF	TRBD1	.	TRBV2	TRBJ2-7
TGCAGCATAGCCAGGGGTGCGGGCGAGCAGTACTTC	CSIARGAGEQYF	.	.	TRBV29-1	TRBJ2-7
TGTGCCAGCAGCGCACCAGCTACGCAGTATTTT	CASSAPATQYF	.	.	TRBV5-8	TRBJ2-3
TGTGCCTGGAGTGAGGGTCCCTCCAACACCGGGGAGCTGTTTTTT	CAWSEGPSNTGELFF	.	.	TRBV30	TRBJ2-2